These 26 T cell receptor beta chains originate from one sample sequenced in a study of human T cells and chemical hapten exposure. Time point noted: patch test 2, 6 weeks after DPC sensitization. The treatment denotes: therapeutic diphenylcyclopropenone sensitization with weekly scalp DPC. In TCRdb, the RACE reads were re-called with MiXCR into one record per CDR3 protein. This table has about 96,000 distinct CDR3 sequences, about 9.3% appearing once. The source material was whole blood, sampled in connection with sensitization to the hapten diphenylcyclopropenone (DPC). All receptors derive from a woman aged 40 to 50 with alopecia areata. Some clones in this sample may be carry-over from other donors' samples.

This clonotype was detected ten times or more. V and J are TRBV12-3 or TRBV12-4 and TRBJ1-2; no firm D call. V shed 3 bases and J shed 7 bases, with 12 bases lying between them. The CDR3 covers 13 residues. Written as DNA, the CDR3 is TGTGCCAGCAGTTTCGGATTTGAGATTGGCTACACCTTC. This codes for CASSFGFEIGYTF.

This chain links TRBV2 with TRBJ2-3; 12 bases are a match to TRBD2. V was clipped by 5 bases and J by 3 bases; unmatched bases: 3. CDR1 is SNHLY, CDR2 FYNNEI, per germline. CDR3 size: 15 residues. The CDR3 DNA follows: TGTGCCAGCAGTCGGACTAGCGGGACAACAGATACGCAGTATTTT. It translates to CASSRTSGTTDTQYF.

This clonotype was seen at least ten times. J is TRBJ2-3 and V is TRBV7-9; 7 nucleotides match TRBD1. J gave up 2 bases and V 5 bases, and 4 bases lay outside the gene matches. Germline V gene data show CDR1 as SEHNR and CDR2 as FQNEAQ (reference sequence). The CDR3 has 14 residues. CDR3 in amino acids: CASSPGGATDTQYF. For the CDR3, the DNA is TGTGCCAGCAGCCCAGGGGGAGCCACAGATACGCAGTATTTT.

The chain combines TRBV7-9 with TRBJ1-1, with no clear D. CDR1 SEHNR and CDR2 FQNEAQ come from the germline V gene (reference sequence). V lost 2 bases and J 0 bases, leaving 22 bases between the germline ends. The CDR3 totals 19 residues. CDR3 in amino acids: CASSLRMGGPRPMNTEAFF. CDR3 coding DNA: TGTGCCAGCAGCTTAAGAATGGGCGGGCCGAGACCCATGAACACTGAAGCTTTCTTT. The whole variable domain, remainder taken from reference TRBV7-9 and TRBJ1-1, is DTGVSQNPRHKITKRGQNVTFRCDPISEHNRLYWYRQTLGQGPEFLTYFQNEAQLEKSRLLSDRFSAERPKGSFSTLEIQRTEQGDSAMYLCASSLRMGGPRPMNTEAFFGQGTRLTVV.

The genes are TRBV7-2 and TRBJ2-7; possibly TRBD2 for D (5 bases). This CDR3 has 14 residues. Germline V gene lookup returns CDR1 SGHTA and CDR2 FQGNSA. V was trimmed by 3 bases and J by 2 bases, leaving 11 bases between them. The CDR3 reads CASSLHEGTYEQYF. The CDR3 bases are TGTGCCAGCAGCTTGCATGAGGGAACCTACGAGCAGTACTTC.

The V call is TRBV7-2, the J call TRBJ1-1; D unresolved. This CDR3 region has 14 residues. Trimming removed 4 bases from V and 0 bases from J, with 9 bases in between. The V gene's germline CDR1 is SGHTA and CDR2 FQGNSA. The CDR3 reads CASSSQGLNTEAFF. In DNA form, the CDR3 reads TGTGCCAGCAGCTCACAAGGTTTGAACACTGAAGCTTTCTTT.

This clonotype was detected many times. In nucleotides, the CDR3 is TGTGCCACCAGTGACCAGGTAGCGGGAGATATTAATGAGCAGTTCTTC. It yields the protein CATSDQVAGDINEQFF. V and J are TRBV24-1 and TRBJ2-1; 9 nucleotides agree with TRBD2. V was pared by 4 bases and J by 7 bases, with 10 bases of the junction left unmatched. CDR3 length: 16 amino acids. The germline V gene has CDR1 KGHDR and CDR2 SFDVKD.

There are a few counts of this clonotype. The chain combines TRBV7-6 with TRBJ2-1, with 9 bases fitting TRBD2. Germline V gene data show CDR1 as SGHVS and CDR2 as FNYEAQ. The J segment lost 10 bases and the V segment lost 5 bases, leaving 18 bases of the junction unmatched. This CDR3 comprises 17 residues. CDR3 bases: TGTGCCAGCAGCGAGCGGGCGGGAGGGCCCTCTACGGGGGAGCAGTTCTTC. It encodes CASSERAGGPSTGEQFF.

This clonotype has a count of ten or more. V and J are TRBV3-1 and TRBJ2-3; 12 positions agree with TRBD2. After removal of 6 bases from V and 1 base from J, the junction contained 5 bases not matched to a gene. The germline CDR1 and CDR2 sequences are LGHDT and YNNKEL (reference sequence). The CDR3 length is 16 residues. The CDR3 nucleotides read TGTGCCAGCAGACTAGCGGGAGGCGGGGGCACAGATACGCAGTATTTT. Its protein is CASRLAGGGGTDTQYF.

V and J are TRBV7-8 and TRBJ2-7, with D perhaps matching TRBD2 (6 bases). Per the germline V gene, CDR1 is SGHVS and CDR2 is FQNEAQ. The CDR3 totals 16 residues. Between the trimmed V and J ends, which lost 5 bases and 4 bases, there was a span of 21 bases. CDR3 loop: CASSPPEGREAYEQYF. CDR3 nucleotide sequence: TGTGCCAGCAGCCCACCCGAGGGCAGGGAGGCTTACGAGCAGTACTTC. Full variable domain (remainder filled in from reference TRBV7-8 and TRBJ2-7): GAGVSQSPRYKVAKRGQDVALRCDPISGHVSLFWYQQALGQGPEFLTYFQNEAQLDKSGLPSDRFFAERPEGSVSTLKIQRTQQEDSAVYLCASSPPEGREAYEQYFGPGTRLTVT.

The chain links TRBV6-2 or TRBV6-3 to TRBJ2-5, with D possibly matching TRBD1 (6 bases). The CDR3 is 13 amino acids. Germline CDR1 reads MNHEY; CDR2 reads SVGEGT. With 6 bases removed from V and 10 bases from J, the gap between germline ends came to 18 bases. CDR3: CASRDPGQMIQYF. CDR3 in DNA: TGTGCCAGCAGGGATCCGGGACAAATGATCCAGTACTTC.

In this sample, this clonotype turned up many times. V gene TRBV5-1 combines with J gene TRBJ2-1, with a possible D match to TRBD1 (5 bases). CDR3 size: 14 residues. Germline lookup yields CDR1 SGHRS and CDR2 YFSETQ. Between the trimmed V and J ends, which lost 4 bases and 10 bases, there was a span of 18 bases. Written as DNA, the CDR3 is TGCGCCAGCAGCGTGGGCCAGGGAACAAGGGAGCAGTTCTTC. Translated, it gives CASSVGQGTREQFF.

The CDR3 is CSVGGAGGYTF. DNA for the CDR3: TGCAGCGTCGGGGGCGCGGGTGGCTACACCTTC. V is TRBV29-1 and J is TRBJ1-2; weak D call: TRBD1 (6 bases). The length of the CDR3 is 11 residues. Germline values: CDR1 SQVTM, CDR2 ANQGSEA. V lost 6 bases and J lost 7, with 12 bases in between.

The table lists this clonotype with many counts. CDR3 protein: CASSLNRADTQYF. Here the CDR3 DNA reads TGTGCCAGCAGCTTGAACAGAGCAGATACGCAGTATTTT. The chain uses TRBV5-5 and TRBJ2-3, with no clear D. The CDR3 length is 13 residues. The germline gives CDR1 SGHKS, CDR2 YYEKEE (reference sequence). V lost 1 base, J lost 4 bases, and 7 bases lay in between.

This clonotype appeared a few times. The DNA of the CDR3 is TGTGCCAGCAGTCCCTACAGTCGAACTAGCACAGATACGCAGTATTTT. The encoded protein is CASSPYSRTSTDTQYF. This chain connects TRBV12-3 or TRBV12-4 to TRBJ2-3; D gene ambiguous. The CDR3 spans 16 residues. The ends were cut back, 5 bases at V and 0 bases at J, with 15 bases in the middle.

There are many counts of this clonotype. This rearrangement joins TRBV7-6 to TRBJ2-5; 10 positions match TRBD2. Germline values: CDR1 SGHVS, CDR2 FNYEAQ. J was trimmed by 4 bases and V by 5 bases; bases with no gene match: 7. The CDR3 runs 15 residues. The CDR3 nucleotides are TGTGCCAGCAGCAAACTAGCGGGATGGGGAGAGACCCAGTACTTC. It encodes CASSKLAGWGETQYF.

This clonotype was counted ten times or more. This rearrangement joins TRBV28 to TRBJ2-3, with D possibly TRBD2 on 6 matching bases. The CDR3 extends over 14 amino acids. The germline CDR1 and CDR2 sequences are MDHEN and SYDVKM. Trimming took off 6 bases at V and 2 bases at J, with 12 bases between the two ends. The CDR3, as DNA: TGTGCCAGCAGCGGGGGACCCCCCACAGATACGCAGTATTTT. The encoded protein is CASSGGPPTDTQYF.

This chain uses TRBV20-1 with TRBJ2-3, with D uncertain. The V end lost 2 bases, the J end lost 2 bases, and 11 bases lay between the germline ends. In germline, CDR1 is DFQATT, CDR2 SNEGSKA (reference sequence). CDR3 length: 14 residues. Written as DNA, the CDR3 is TGCAGTGCTAGAAAGCAGCTCAACACAGATACGCAGTATTTT. This codes for CSARKQLNTDTQYF.

This clonotype was counted only a few times. This chain links TRBV7-9 with TRBJ2-5; 8 bases agree with TRBD1. The CDR3 consists of 15 residues. Unmatched junction bases numbered 5, after V lost 3 bases and J lost 2 bases. Germline-derived CDR1 and CDR2 are SEHNR and FQNEAQ (reference sequence). CDR3 residues: CASSLGQAVQETQYF. The CDR3 bases are TGTGCCAGCAGCTTGGGACAGGCCGTTCAAGAGACCCAGTACTTC.

This clonotype was picked up a small number of times. This sequence joins TRBV2 and TRBJ2-2, with 9 nucleotides matching TRBD2. Germline lookup yields CDR1 SNHLY and CDR2 FYNNEI. The ends lost 6 bases at V and 3 bases at J; junction bases unmatched: 8. The CDR3 extends over 16 amino acids. CDR3 in DNA: TGTGCCAGCAGACGGTGGGCTAGCGGGGACACCGGGGAGCTGTTTTTT. Amino acid sequence: CASRRWASGDTGELFF.

The rearrangement links TRBV28 to TRBJ2-7; D gene ambiguous. The CDR3 runs 13 residues. CDR1 is MDHEN and CDR2 is SYDVKM in the germline V gene. V was clipped by 5 bases and J by 2 bases, with 10 bases between them. The CDR3 nucleotides are TGTGCCAGCAGTCTGCCAGTTCCCTACGAGCAGTACTTC. Translating it yields CASSLPVPYEQYF.

Many counts were recorded for this clonotype. The chain has TRBV27 and TRBJ2-1; 8 bases align to TRBD2. The CDR3 is 13 amino acids. V shed 0 bases and J 10 bases; nucleotides not matched to a gene: 2. CDR1 is MNHEY and CDR2 is SMNVEV in the germline V gene (reference sequence). The CDR3 coding sequence is TGTGCCAGCAGTTTATCAATAGCGGGGGAGCAGTTCTTC. Protein sequence: CASSLSIAGEQFF.

In its sample, this clonotype was seen a few times. V is TRBV12-3 or TRBV12-4 and J is TRBJ1-1; unclear D gene. The CDR3 loop spans 13 amino acids. V was clipped by 5 bases and J by 5 bases, with 12 bases between them. The CDR3 spells CASSERRGTEAFF. The CDR3 DNA is TGTGCCAGCAGTGAAAGACGTGGGACTGAAGCTTTCTTT.

At least ten counts were recorded for this clonotype. The rearrangement joins TRBV29-1 to TRBJ2-3; 14 bases match TRBD2. Germline lookup yields CDR1 SQVTM and CDR2 ANQGSEA. The CDR3 is 17 amino acids. J lost 4 bases, V lost 6 bases, and 12 bases had no gene match. CDR3 loop: CSVDLGTSGSGADTQYF. The CDR3 DNA follows: TGCAGCGTCGATCTCGGGACTAGCGGGAGTGGGGCAGATACGCAGTATTTT.

This clonotype was observed a few times. This chain connects TRBV28 to TRBJ2-5, with 14 bases fitting TRBD2. This CDR3 is built from 16 residues. Germline CDR1 and CDR2: MDHEN and SYDVKM. J gave up 4 bases and V 4 bases, and 5 bases lay outside the gene matches. The CDR3 spells CASSSPGTSGRETQYF. In DNA, the CDR3 is TGTGCCAGCAGTTCACCAGGGACTAGCGGGAGAGAGACCCAGTACTTC.

Only a few counts were recorded for this clonotype. V and J are TRBV10-3 and TRBJ2-4; 8 bases agree with TRBD1. The CDR3 contains 13 residues. J was trimmed by 8 bases and V by 5 bases; bases with no gene match: 5. Per germline, CDR1 ENHRY and CDR2 SYGVKD. The CDR3: CAISPGTGDIQYF. CDR3 coding DNA: TGTGCCATCAGTCCCGGGACAGGAGACATTCAGTACTTC.